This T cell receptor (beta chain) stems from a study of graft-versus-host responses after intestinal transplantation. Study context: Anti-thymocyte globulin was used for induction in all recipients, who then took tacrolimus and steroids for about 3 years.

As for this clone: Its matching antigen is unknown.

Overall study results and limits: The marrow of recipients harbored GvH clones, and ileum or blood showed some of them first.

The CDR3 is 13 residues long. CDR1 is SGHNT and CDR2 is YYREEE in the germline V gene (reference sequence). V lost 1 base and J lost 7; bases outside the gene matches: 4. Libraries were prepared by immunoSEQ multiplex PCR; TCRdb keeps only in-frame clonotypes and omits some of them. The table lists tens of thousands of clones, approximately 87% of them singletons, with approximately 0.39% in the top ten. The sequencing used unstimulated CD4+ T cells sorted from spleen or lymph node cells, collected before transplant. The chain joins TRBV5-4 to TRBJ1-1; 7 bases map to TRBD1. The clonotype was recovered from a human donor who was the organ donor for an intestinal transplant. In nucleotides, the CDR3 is TGTGCCAGCAGCTTGACAGGGGACGTTGAAGCTTTCTTT. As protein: CASSLTGDVEAFF. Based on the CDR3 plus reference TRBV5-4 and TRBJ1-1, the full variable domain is ETGVTQSPTHLIKTRGQQVTLRCSSQSGHNTVSWYQQALGQGPQFIFQYYREEENGRGNFPPRFSGLQFPNYSSELNVNALELDDSALYLCASSLTGDVEAFFGQGTRLTVV.